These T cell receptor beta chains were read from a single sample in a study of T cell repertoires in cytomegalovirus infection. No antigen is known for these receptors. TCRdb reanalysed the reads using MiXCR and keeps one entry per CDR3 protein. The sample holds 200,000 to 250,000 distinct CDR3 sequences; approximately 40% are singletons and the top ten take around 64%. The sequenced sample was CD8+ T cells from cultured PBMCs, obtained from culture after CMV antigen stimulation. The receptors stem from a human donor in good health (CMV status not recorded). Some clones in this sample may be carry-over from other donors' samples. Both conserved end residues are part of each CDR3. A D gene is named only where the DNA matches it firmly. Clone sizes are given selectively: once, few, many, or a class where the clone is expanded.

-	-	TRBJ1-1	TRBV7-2	TGTGCCAGCAGCTTAAGCTTCTGGGTCAAGGGCACTGAAGCTTTCTTT	CASSLSFWVKGTEAFF
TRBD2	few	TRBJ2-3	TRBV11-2	TGTGCCAGCAGCTTAGGTGACCGACTAGCGGGGGTAGATACGCAGTATTTT	CASSLGDRLAGVDTQYF
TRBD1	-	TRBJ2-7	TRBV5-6	TGTGCCAGCAGCGGGGGACAGGGAAAGGAGTCTACCCCCGACTACGAGCAGTACTTC	CASSGGQGKESTPDYEQYF
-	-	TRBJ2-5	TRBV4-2	TGTGCCAGCAGCCAAGAATTTATCGGCGGGGCGGGGTACCAAGAGACCCAGTACTTC	CASSQEFIGGAGYQETQYF
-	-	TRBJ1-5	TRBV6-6	TGTGCCAGCAGTTCCACCAATAGCAATCAGCCCCAGCATTTT	CASSSTNSNQPQHF
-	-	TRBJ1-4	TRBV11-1	TGTGCCAGCAGCTTAGAGCCAGGACACCATAATGAAAAACTGTTTTTT	CASSLEPGHHNEKLFF
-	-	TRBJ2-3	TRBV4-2	TGTGCCAGCAGCCAACTCCCCAACGGGCTAATCACAGATACGCAGTATTTT	CASSQLPNGLITDTQYF
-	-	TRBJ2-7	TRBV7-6	TGTGCCAGCAGCTTAGAACAGGCCCGCTCCTACGAGCAGTACTTC	CASSLEQARSYEQYF
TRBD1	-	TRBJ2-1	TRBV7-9	TGTGCCAGCAGCTCTCTTGGGACAGGCTCCTACAATGAGCAGTTCTTC	CASSSLGTGSYNEQFF
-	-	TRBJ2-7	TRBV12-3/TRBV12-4	TGTGCCAGCGGGGCCCCGCCGGCCTACGAGCAGTACTTC	CASGAPPAYEQYF
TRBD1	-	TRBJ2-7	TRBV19	TGTGCCAGTAGTCCCCGGACAGGTTATGGCGAGCAGTACTTC	CASSPRTGYGEQYF
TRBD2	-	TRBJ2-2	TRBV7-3	TGTGCCAGCAGCTGGGGACTAGCGGGAGGCGCCGGGGAGCCGTTTTTT	CASSWGLAGGAGEPFF
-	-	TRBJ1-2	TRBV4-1	TGCGCCAGCAGCCCCGAAGTAGAGTCCCTCGTCTATGGCTACACCTTC	CASSPEVESLVYGYTF
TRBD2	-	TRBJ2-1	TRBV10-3	TGTGCCATCAATCGGGAGGGCCAGGTGCATGAGCAGTTCTTC	CAINREGQVHEQFF
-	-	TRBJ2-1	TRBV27	TGTGCCAGCAGTCCCAGGGGACGGAGCTCCTACAATGAGCAGTTCTTC	CASSPRGRSSYNEQFF
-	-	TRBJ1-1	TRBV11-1	TGTGCCAGCAGCTTAGGAAGCGGCAGGCTGAACACTGAAGCTTTCTTT	CASSLGSGRLNTEAFF
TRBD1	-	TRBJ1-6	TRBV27	TGTGCCAGCAGTTTCCCCCCGGACAGGCGGAATTCACCCCTCCACTTT	CASSFPPDRRNSPLHF
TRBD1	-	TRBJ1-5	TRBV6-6	TGTGCCAGCAGTTCCCCCTTCGAAAGGGGGCAGCAGCCCCAGCATTTT	CASSSPFERGQQPQHF
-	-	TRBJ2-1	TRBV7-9	TGTGCCAGCAGCCCCCCACAGGGGGGGAATGAGCAGTTCTTC	CASSPPQGGNEQFF
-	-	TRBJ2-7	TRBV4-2	TGTGCCAGCAGCCAAGATCTGGCAGGGAGCTCCTACGAGCAGTACTTC	CASSQDLAGSSYEQYF
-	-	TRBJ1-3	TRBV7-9	TGTGCCAGCAGGGGGGAGACAGGAAACTCTGGAAACACCATATATTTT	CASRGETGNSGNTIYF
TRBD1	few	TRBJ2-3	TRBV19	TGTGCCAGTAGTATAGAGGACAGGACAGATACGCAGTATTTT	CASSIEDRTDTQYF
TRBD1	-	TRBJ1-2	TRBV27	TGTGCCAGCAGCCCACAGGGGGCGGGAGGCTACACCTTC	CASSPQGAGGYTF
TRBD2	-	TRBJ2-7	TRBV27	TGTGCCAGCAGGTGGGCTAGCGGGGGGGCCCACGAGCAGTACTTC	CASRWASGGAHEQYF
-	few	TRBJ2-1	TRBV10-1	TGCGCCAGCAGTGAGTCCTCGGGGGACAATGAGCAGTTCTTC	CASSESSGDNEQFF